This T cell receptor (beta chain) was sequenced during a study of OX40 agonist ivuxolimab in advanced cancers. Overall study context: At 0.01 to 10 mg/kg, ivuxolimab was administered intravenously to patients every 2 weeks. Study-level results: Clonal expansion was seen in CD4+ and CD8+ blood T cells by week 6 at 0.1 to 3.0 mg/kg.

Produced via immunoSEQ multiplex PCR; TCRdb's table is partial and in-frame only. In the table there are approximately 88,000 clones, about 88% of which are singletons. Concerning this clone: Its antigen is not known.

Blood sampling was done at baseline, cycle 4 day 1, and cycle 7 day 1. This CDR3 spans 16 amino acids. V was clipped by 2 bases and J by 8 bases; unmatched bases: 10. Per germline, CDR1 SGDLS and CDR2 YYNGEE. The sequence was collected from an adult with an advanced solid tumor such as melanoma, head and neck, liver or kidney cancer. The V call is TRBV9, the J call TRBJ2-1, with 10 bases aligning to TRBD2. The source material was CD4+ or CD8+ T cells sorted from blood, sampled in a trial of the OX40 agonist ivuxolimab. In DNA, the CDR3 is TGTGCCAGCAGCGTGAGCGGGGGGGAGAAATACGATGAGCAGTTCTTC. It yields the protein CASSVSGGEKYDEQFF.